This TCR beta chain was found in a study of cytomegalovirus exposure and HLA in healthy donors. Whole-study results and caveats: According to a later analysis, donors in an Asian-associated ancestry cluster reportedly had fewer N-insertions than the approximately 730-donor mean.

A remark on this clone: Its antigen is unknown.

At sampling all donors were nominally healthy, likely with unrecorded immune exposures. The V end was cut by 0 bases, the J end by 5 bases, with 14 bases between. CDR3 size: 14 residues. Looked up from germline, CDR1 is GTSNPN and CDR2 is SVGIG (reference sequence). The PCR made use of 60 Vbeta and 13 Jbeta primers. Clones were sequenced by immunoSEQ multiplex PCR, and TCRdb holds only the in-frame ones, with some missing. The sample lists 150,000 to 200,000 clones, roughly 60% occurring once. V usage is TRBV30 and J usage is TRBJ2-7; perhaps TRBD1 as D (6 bases). The sequence was obtained from a man aged 35-49 years in good health and CMV-seronegative. The sample consisted of PBMCs. In DNA, the CDR3 is TGTGCCTGGAGTGTACCAAACAGGGTGGACGAGCAGTACTTC. Its translation is CAWSVPNRVDEQYF.